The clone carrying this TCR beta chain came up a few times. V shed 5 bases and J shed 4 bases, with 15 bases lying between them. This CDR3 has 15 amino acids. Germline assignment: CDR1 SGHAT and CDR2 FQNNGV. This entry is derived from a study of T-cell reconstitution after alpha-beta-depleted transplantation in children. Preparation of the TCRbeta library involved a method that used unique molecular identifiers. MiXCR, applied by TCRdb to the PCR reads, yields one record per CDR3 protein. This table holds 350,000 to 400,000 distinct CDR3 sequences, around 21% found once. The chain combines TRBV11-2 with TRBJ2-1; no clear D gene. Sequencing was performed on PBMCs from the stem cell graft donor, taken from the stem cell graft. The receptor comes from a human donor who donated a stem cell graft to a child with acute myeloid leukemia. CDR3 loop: CASSHRSRAYNEQFF. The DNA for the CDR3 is TGTGCCAGCAGCCATCGTAGCCGGGCTTACAATGAGCAGTTCTTC.